This T cell receptor (beta chain) originates from a study of CD8+CD57+ T cells in acquired aplastic anemia (dated by TCRdb to the late 2010s). Regarding the complete study: A mean of approximately 3 ug of DNA, ranging from roughly 0.19 to 27.4 ug, was extracted from sorted CD4+ and CD8+ cells. A CD8+CD57+ expansion meant a frequency higher than the mean frequency seen in healthy subjects.

Genomic DNA served as template for TCR beta VDJ combination and CDR3 sequence profiling. An Illumina HiSeq 2000 was the platform used for TCR repertoire sequencing. From the authors' description of their analysis: TRBV/TRBJ rearrangement plots, CDR3 size and DJ length profiles, and Simpson's diversity index were used to evaluate the repertoires. The most abundant DNA sequence in the deep sequencing data was taken as the immunodominant clone. CDR3 amino acid sequences were screened for sharing across subjects and compared with published repertoires and the VDJdb database. TCRdb reran the public reads through fastp at Q25 and MiXCR, keeping productive beta chains. Each entry merges the rows of one CDR3 protein and shows their most common DNA and genes. These V and J calls are TCRdb output, not the study's own analysis. This sample has 170,000 or so distinct CDR3 sequences in its table, and roughly 63% of those were observed once. The top ten clones comprise 42% of the sample.

On this clonotype itself: Its antigen is still unknown. No base qualities exist here, and no much larger clone lies one base off it.

The patients picked for sequencing were ones in whom flow cytometry had shown an expansion of CD8+CD57+ cells. Every patient had a diagnosis of severe acquired aplastic anemia based on International Study of Aplastic Anemia and Agranulocytosis and Camitta criteria. No therapy had been received by the patients at the time of blood sampling. In this study, sorted CD4+ and CD8+ T cells from the blood of healthy subjects and of severe aplastic anemia patients had their TCR repertoires deep-sequenced. Patients were enrolled in the USA under clinicaltrials.gov protocols 00001620, 01623167, 00001397, 00071045, 00081523 and 00961064. Ficoll-Paque density gradient centrifugation was used to isolate peripheral blood mononuclear cells. Before DNA extraction, CD4+ and CD8+ T cells were sorted by FACS or by magnetic beads. Points the paper makes about the study in general: Around 31 CD8+ CDR3 sequences were shared between patients and controls but appeared highly expressed in patients and within their immunodominant clones. No significant difference in CD8+ Simpson's diversity was found between patients and healthy controls (P=0.060).

Counted from cysteine to phenylalanine, this CDR3 has 15 amino acids. Just the 45-base CDR3 DNA is kept, in frame starting at base 1. The germline V gene provides CDR1 SNHLY and CDR2 FYNNEI. Relative to germline, V is 3 bases shorter and J is 2 bases shorter, with 8 bases between their ends. The source is a human donor with aplastic anemia. The chain is assembled from TRBV2 and TRBJ2-6; confidence is insufficient to name the D gene. Sequencing was done on a sample of sorted CD4+, CD8+, or CD8+CD57+ T cells (not recorded which) from PBMCs. The CDR3 is CASSDFPAGANVLTF. The DNA sequence reads TGTGCCAGCAGTGATTTTCCCGCTGGGGCCAACGTCCTGACTTTC.